One sample yielded the 6 T cell receptor beta chains listed below, sequenced in a study of blood T cell repertoires in COVID-19. Profiled with immunoSEQ multiplex PCR; TCRdb holds only in-frame clones, not every one. The sample carries 200,000 or so clones, less than 85% recorded once. Sequenced material: peripheral blood. The receptors derive from a woman in her 70s with acute or convalescent COVID-19.

This chain joins TRBV27 and TRBJ2-1; 7 nucleotides agree with TRBD1. The CDR3 runs 12 residues. CDR1 MNHEY and CDR2 SMNVEV come from the germline V gene (reference sequence). V was pared by 4 bases and J by 6 bases, with 0 bases of the junction left unmatched. CDR3: CASSSGGNEQFF. The CDR3 nucleotides read TGTGCCAGCAGTTCAGGGGGCAATGAGCAGTTCTTC.

This clone was picked up one time. The chain uses TRBV10-1 and TRBJ2-2; TRBD1 matches 9 bases. This CDR3 comprises 16 residues. Germline trimming cut 4 bases from V and 5 bases from J; bases unmatched to any gene: 8. Germline CDR1 is WNHNN and CDR2 is SYGVQD (reference sequence). This CDR3 reads CASSVPGQGSTGELFF. As DNA, the CDR3 is TGCGCCAGCAGTGTACCGGGACAGGGTTCTACCGGGGAGCTGTTTTTT.

In its sample, this clone was seen a few times. J is TRBJ2-1 and V is TRBV28; 9 bases match TRBD2. V shed 6 bases, J shed 0 bases, and the junction held 6 bases outside the gene matches. Germline CDR1 reads MDHEN; CDR2 reads SYDVKM. The length of the CDR3 is 16 residues. DNA for the CDR3: TGTGCCAGCAGAAAGACTAGCGGTATCTCCTACAATGAGCAGTTCTTC. This sequence encodes CASRKTSGISYNEQFF.

The V and J genes are TRBV14 and TRBJ2-3; TRBD1 agrees at 7 bases. The CDR3 has 14 residues. Looked up from germline, CDR1 is SGHDN and CDR2 is FVKESK. J gave up 4 bases and V 4 bases, and 5 bases lay outside the gene matches. The CDR3 nucleotides are TGTGCCAGCAGCCGGAGACAGGGATCAGATACGCAGTATTTT. It encodes CASSRRQGSDTQYF.

The chain couples TRBV11-2 to TRBJ2-2, with 16 bases that match TRBD2. With 4 bases clipped from V and 4 bases from J, the junction kept 6 bases outside the gene matches. The CDR3 is made up of 18 amino acids. Germline-derived CDR1 and CDR2 are SGHAT and FQNNGV. Written as DNA, the CDR3 is TGTGCCAGCAGCTCGGGACTAGCGGGAGGGGAGAGCACCGGGGAGCTGTTTTTT. It encodes CASSSGLAGGESTGELFF.

This chain uses TRBV28 with TRBJ2-1; no reliable D call. This CDR3 spans 13 amino acids. The V end was cut by 3 bases, the J end by 9 bases, with 12 bases between. Germline V gives CDR1 MDHEN, CDR2 SYDVKM. The CDR3 spells CASSFPTVPEQFF. CDR3 nucleotides: TGTGCCAGCAGTTTCCCAACAGTTCCTGAGCAGTTCTTC.